This T cell receptor (beta chain) was captured by sequencing in a study of cytomegalovirus exposure and HLA in healthy donors. Whole-study context: A prior analysis found roughly 110 million unique TCR beta sequences from approximately 190 million T cells. Study findings and constraints: A later analysis reportedly identified an Asian-associated ancestry cluster as carrying fewer N-insertions than the 666-donor mean.

The PCR used 60 Vbeta and 13 Jbeta primers. Sequenced by immunoSEQ multiplex PCR; TCRdb stores in-frame clones only, minus some. This table has 120,000 or so clones, 74% appearing once. This clone was found once. Antigen: not known. Looked up from germline, CDR1 is SEHNR and CDR2 is FQNEAQ (reference sequence). CDR3 length: 14 amino acids. V was pared by 2 bases and J by 10 bases, with 7 bases of the junction left unmatched. As for the donors, each was a healthy bone marrow donor. The clonotype was recovered from a woman between 50 and 59 years old in good health and CMV-seropositive. Sequencing used PBMCs. The rearrangement uses TRBV7-9 and TRBJ1-1; 10 nucleotides align to TRBD1. The CDR3 DNA sequence: TGTGCCAGCAGCTTACCTCGGACAGGGGGTGGAGCTTTCTTT. This encodes CASSLPRTGGGAFF.